A selection of T cell receptor beta chains follows, all from one sample in a study of blood T cell repertoires in COVID-19. The assay was immunoSEQ multiplex PCR, and TCRdb's table has in-frame clones only and misses some. The data show about 28,000 clones, approximately 90% seen once. The source material was peripheral blood. These TCRs come from a human donor in a cohort sampled during active COVID-19. Each CDR3 is given with its conserved first and last residue. D genes are given only for firm matches. The size of a clone is reported for some rows only, either as once, few or many, or as a class for expanded clones.

d_call	v_call	clone_size	j_call	cdr3_nt	cdr3_aa
NA	TRBV18	NA	TRBJ2-7	TGTGCCAGCTCACTCCCGAGGAACTACGAGCAGTACTTC	CASSLPRNYEQYF
NA	TRBV9	NA	TRBJ1-2	TGTGCCAGCAGCGTAGCGGTCAGAAGCGACTATGGCTACACCTTC	CASSVAVRSDYGYTF
NA	TRBV9	NA	TRBJ1-4	TGTGCCAGCAGCCCGGGCCGGGGGGATGAAAAACTGTTTTTT	CASSPGRGDEKLFF
TRBD1	TRBV10-2	NA	TRBJ2-7	TGCGCCAGCACCCAAACGGACAGGGGGCGAAACGAGCAGTACTTC	CASTQTDRGRNEQYF
TRBD1	TRBV5-4	NA	TRBJ1-2	TGTGCCAGCAGCCAACAGGGGGCGCCTAACTATGGCTACACCTTC	CASSQQGAPNYGYTF
TRBD2	TRBV6-5	once	TRBJ2-1	TGTGCCAGTGCCCCCAGCGGGGGGGCCAATGAGCAGTTCTTC	CASAPSGGANEQFF
TRBD2	TRBV3-1/TRBV3-2	NA	TRBJ2-1	TGTGCCAGCAGCCAAGAGTGGCAAACGGGGGGGCCGGTTGAGCAGTTCTTC	CASSQEWQTGGPVEQFF
TRBD1	TRBV3-1/TRBV3-2	NA	TRBJ1-1	TGTGCCAGCAGCCAAGAGGGACAGGGGTTTCGCACTGAAGCTTTCTTT	CASSQEGQGFRTEAFF
TRBD2	TRBV9	NA	TRBJ2-2	TGTGCCAGCAGCAATAGCGGGGCGAACACCGGGGAGCTGTTTTTT	CASSNSGANTGELFF
TRBD1	TRBV10-3	few	TRBJ1-1	TGTGCCATCAGGGGAGGACAGGGCTACACTGAAGCTTTCTTT	CAIRGGQGYTEAFF
TRBD1	TRBV4-1	NA	TRBJ2-2	TGCGCCAGCAGCCCGACAGGGTTAGGCACCGGGGAGCTGTTTTTT	CASSPTGLGTGELFF
TRBD2	TRBV13	few	TRBJ2-3	TGTGCCAGCAGCTTAGCCTCGGGACTAGCGGCTCAGACAGATACGCAGTATTTT	CASSLASGLAAQTDTQYF
NA	TRBV29-1	NA	TRBJ1-5	TGCAGCGCCAGTGGCAGCAATCAGCCCCAGCATTTT	CSASGSNQPQHF
NA	TRBV7-9	NA	TRBJ2-7	TGTGCCAGCAGCCCCCGTGACAGATCTACCTACGAGCAGTACTTC	CASSPRDRSTYEQYF
TRBD1	TRBV5-4	NA	TRBJ2-3	TGTGCCAGCAGCCAGGACAGGGGATACACAGATACGCAGTATTTT	CASSQDRGYTDTQYF
NA	TRBV5-5	NA	TRBJ2-3	TGTGCCAGCAGGGCAGGGGATTCAGATACGCAGTATTTT	CASRAGDSDTQYF
NA	TRBV7-2	once	TRBJ1-6	TGTGCCAGCAGCTTAATTGGGCTCCTCCTCCACTTT	CASSLIGLLLHF